Below are 6 T cell receptor beta chains sequenced from a single sample in a study of OX40 agonist ivuxolimab in advanced cancers. TCRdb keeps only in-frame clones here, not all; method: immunoSEQ multiplex PCR. This table has just under 20,000 clones, 75% to 90% appearing once. Sequencing was performed on CD4+ or CD8+ T cells sorted from blood, taken in a trial of the OX40 agonist ivuxolimab. The receptors were sampled from an adult with an advanced solid tumor such as melanoma, head and neck, liver or kidney cancer.

The V and J genes are TRBV18 and TRBJ2-3, with unresolved D. The CDR3 runs to 17 residues. The germline V gene has CDR1 KGHSH and CDR2 LQKENI. Trimming stripped 5 bases from V and 0 bases from J, with 18 bases between. The CDR3 bases are TGTGCCAGCTCAGAGAACCCGGTGAAGACTAGCACAGATACGCAGTATTTT. It specifies CASSENPVKTSTDTQYF. The full variable domain, completed using reference TRBV18 and TRBJ2-3, is NAGVMQNPRHLVRRRGQEARLRCSPMKGHSHVYWYRQLPEEGLKFMVYLQKENIIDESGMPKERFSAEFPKEGPSILRIQQVVRGDSAAYFCASSENPVKTSTDTQYFGPGTRLTVL.

The chain is built from TRBV7-2 and TRBJ2-1; possibly TRBD1 for D (5 bases). CDR1 and CDR2 from the germline V gene are SGHTA and FQGNSA. The CDR3 extends over 15 amino acids. Trimming removed 2 bases at V and 6 bases at J, with 14 bases between. CDR3 loop: CASSLKGQQGNEQFF. The CDR3 coding sequence is TGTGCCAGCAGCTTAAAGGGCCAGCAGGGCAATGAGCAGTTCTTC.

V gene TRBV5-4 combines with J gene TRBJ1-3; D gene unclear. V was shortened by 1 base and J by 8 bases, with 13 bases between the two germline ends. Germline V gives CDR1 SGHNT, CDR2 YYREEE (reference sequence). The CDR3 contains 14 residues. The CDR3 DNA reads TGTGCCAGCAGCTTGTCCGGGGTAGCTGACACCATATATTTT. Translation: CASSLSGVADTIYF.

The V call is TRBV6-4, the J call TRBJ1-4; 10 bases align to TRBD1. The junction had 6 bases not matched to a gene; V was cut back by 7 bases and J by 4 bases. Germline CDR1 is MRHNA and CDR2 is SNTAGT. This CDR3 spans 15 amino acids. This CDR3 is CASTGGTGDNEKLFF. CDR3 bases: TGTGCCAGCACGGGAGGGACAGGGGATAATGAAAAACTGTTTTTT.

This chain links TRBV7-2 with TRBJ2-2; 11 positions match TRBD2. V was pared by 1 base and J by 7 bases, with 5 bases of the junction left unmatched. The V gene's germline CDR1 is SGHTA and CDR2 FQGNSA. This CDR3 is built from 16 residues. The CDR3, as DNA: TGTGCCAGCAGCTTAGAACTAGCGGGAGTAGGCGGGGAGCTGTTTTTT. Translation: CASSLELAGVGGELFF.

The chain combines TRBV27 with TRBJ2-5, with D tentatively TRBD2 (7 bases). Trimming took 2 bases from V and 5 from J, leaving 15 bases between them. Germline values: CDR1 MNHEY, CDR2 SMNVEV (reference sequence). CDR3 size: 15 residues. The DNA of the CDR3 is TGTGCCAGCAGTTTACTACGGGGGCGGGGGGAGACCCAGTACTTC. Translation gives CASSLLRGRGETQYF.